Shown below are 16 T cell receptor beta chains from a single sample sequenced in a study of shared T cell receptors in the human thymus. Method: immunoSEQ multiplex PCR; TCRdb's copy keeps in-frame clones and lacks some. The sample has some 700,000 clones; over 75% are singletons. Another study also made use of these data, one on human thymus T cells.

Sequencing was done on a sample of thymocytes. All receptors derive from a girl in the first two years of life with a congenital heart defect.

This chain uses TRBV4-1 with TRBJ1-3; 10 bases agree with TRBD1. The germline CDR1 and CDR2 sequences are MGHRA and YSYEKL. The CDR3 consists of 18 residues. V lost 1 base, J lost 2 bases, and 8 bases stayed unmatched. The CDR3 coding sequence is TGCGCCAGCAGCCAAGTTAAAGGGGGGACAGGGGCTGGAAACACCATATATTTT. Translating gives CASSQVKGGTGAGNTIYF.

This sequence joins TRBV7-8 and TRBJ2-5, with D possibly TRBD1 on 6 matching bases. V was shortened by 1 base and J by 3 bases, with 9 bases between the two germline ends. Per the germline V gene, CDR1 is SGHVS and CDR2 is FQNEAQ. The CDR3 has 14 amino acids. CDR3 sequence reads: CASSLEDSEETQYF. The CDR3 DNA follows: TGTGCCAGCAGCTTAGAGGACAGTGAAGAGACCCAGTACTTC.

The V and J genes are TRBV14 and TRBJ1-1, with 8 bases matching TRBD1. The trim removed 3 bases at V and 3 bases at J, leaving 9 bases unmatched. CDR1 and CDR2 (germline): SGHDN, FVKESK. CDR3 length equals 16 residues. CDR3 in DNA: TGTGCCAGCAGCCACCGGGACAGGAGAAGGGACACTGAAGCTTTCTTT. This codes for CASSHRDRRRDTEAFF.

The rearrangement joins TRBV27 to TRBJ1-1; no firm D call. CDR1 is MNHEY, CDR2 SMNVEV, per germline (reference sequence). Trimming stripped 5 bases from V and 1 base from J, with 11 bases between. This CDR3 spans 14 amino acids. The CDR3 protein is CASSLKRRNTEAFF. In nucleotides, the CDR3 is TGTGCCAGCAGTCTCAAGCGGAGGAACACTGAAGCTTTCTTT.

The chain links TRBV10-3 to TRBJ2-3, with D maybe TRBD1 (5 bases). CDR3 length: 16 residues. Trimming left V 3 bases short and J 2 bases short, with 15 bases between. Germline V CDR1 and CDR2: ENHRY, SYGVKD. CDR3 loop: CAISDLKDRYTDTQYF. The CDR3 nucleotides read TGTGCCATCAGTGACCTCAAAGACAGATACACAGATACGCAGTATTTT.

This chain uses TRBV5-1 with TRBJ2-7; 7 bases map to TRBD1. With 2 bases clipped from V and 2 bases from J, the junction kept 4 bases outside the gene matches. This CDR3 has 14 residues. The germline V gene encodes CDR1 SGHRS and CDR2 YFSETQ. The CDR3 DNA reads TGCGCCAGCAGCTTCGGGGACAGACCCTACGAGCAGTACTTC. Protein product: CASSFGDRPYEQYF.

This chain connects TRBV5-6 to TRBJ1-1; D perhaps matches TRBD1 (5 bases). The CDR3 has 14 amino acids. V lost 4 bases to trimming and J lost 0 bases, with 10 bases between them. The V gene's germline CDR1 is SGHDT and CDR2 YYEEEE. DNA of the CDR3: TGTGCCAGCAGCGTAGGGGCGATGAACACTGAAGCTTTCTTT. Translated: CASSVGAMNTEAFF.

V is TRBV7-9 and J is TRBJ1-1, with D unresolved. Trimming shortened V by 3 bases and J by 6 bases, and 11 bases separated the two germline ends. Germline CDR1 and CDR2: SEHNR and FQNEAQ (reference sequence). The CDR3 is made up of 13 amino acids. CDR3 in amino acids: CASSLVYGAEAFF. In DNA form, the CDR3 reads TGTGCCAGCAGCTTGGTTTATGGAGCTGAAGCTTTCTTT. Using reference TRBV7-9 and TRBJ1-1 for the parts outside the CDR3, the full variable domain is DTGVSQNPRHKITKRGQNVTFRCDPISEHNRLYWYRQTLGQGPEFLTYFQNEAQLEKSRLLSDRFSAERPKGSFSTLEIQRTEQGDSAMYLCASSLVYGAEAFFGQGTRLTVV.

V is TRBV7-6 and J is TRBJ2-5, with TRBD1 matching over 7 bases. The junction had 19 bases not matched to a gene; V was cut back by 5 bases and J by 4 bases. CDR1 is SGHVS and CDR2 is FNYEAQ in the germline V gene. The CDR3 is made up of 18 amino acids. The CDR3 spells CASSPGRLDRARAETQYF. In DNA form, the CDR3 reads TGTGCCAGCAGCCCAGGGCGCCTCGACAGGGCCCGAGCAGAGACCCAGTACTTC.

The chain employs TRBV28 and TRBJ1-2, with 9 bases aligning to TRBD1. CDR1 is MDHEN and CDR2 is SYDVKM in the germline V gene. V shed 5 bases and J 4 bases; nucleotides not matched to a gene: 14. The length of the CDR3 is 17 residues. CDR3 sequence (DNA): TGTGCCAGCAGTCACGAAGTTAGACACAGGGGGCCCTATGGCTACACCTTC. This codes for CASSHEVRHRGPYGYTF.

The chain has TRBV5-1 and TRBJ1-6, with a weak D call TRBD1 (5 bases). Germline lookup yields CDR1 SGHRS and CDR2 YFSETQ. The CDR3 has 12 residues. With 1 base removed from V and 13 bases from J, the gap between germline ends came to 9 bases. The CDR3 is CASSLQGAPLHF. DNA for the CDR3: TGCGCCAGCAGCTTGCAGGGTGCGCCCCTCCACTTT.

The chain joins TRBV5-1 to TRBJ2-7; D is possibly TRBD1 (6 bases). CDR3 length: 15 residues. Germline V gives CDR1 SGHRS, CDR2 YFSETQ. V lost 1 base, J lost 5 bases, and 16 bases lay in between. The CDR3 DNA is TGCGCCAGCAGCTTGTTGGGACAAGTTAACCACGAGCAGTACTTC. Its translation: CASSLLGQVNHEQYF.

The V gene is TRBV29-1, the J gene TRBJ2-2; TRBD2 matches at 12 bases. The CDR3 length is 22 residues. The trim removed 7 bases at V and 2 bases at J, leaving 26 bases unmatched. Germline values: CDR1 SQVTM, CDR2 ANQGSEA. The CDR3 region is CSALWASGGAGNSEVNTGELFF. Here the CDR3 DNA reads TGCAGCGCTTTATGGGCTAGCGGGGGGGCGGGGAACTCCGAAGTTAACACCGGGGAGCTGTTTTTT.

This rearrangement joins TRBV6-6 to TRBJ1-1, with a tentative D call TRBD1 (5 bases). The CDR3 has 13 amino acids. Germline CDR1 is MNHNY and CDR2 is SVGAGI (reference sequence). V shed 11 bases and J shed 0 bases, with 13 bases lying between them. The CDR3 sequence: CASRGTMNTEAFF. In DNA form, the CDR3 reads TGTGCCTCTCGGGGGACTATGAACACTGAAGCTTTCTTT.

The chain uses TRBV5-4 and TRBJ1-2, with TRBD1 matching 9 bases. CDR1 and CDR2 (germline): SGHNT, YYREEE (reference sequence). Trimming took 1 base from V and 2 from J; bases not matched to a gene: 9. This CDR3 is 17 amino acids long. CDR3 nucleotides: TGTGCCAGCAGCTTGATTCTCTTTGGACAGGGGAACTATGGCTACACCTTC. This sequence encodes CASSLILFGQGNYGYTF.

The chain joins TRBV7-2 to TRBJ2-3; D call uncertain. Per germline, CDR1 SGHTA and CDR2 FQGNSA. This CDR3 has 16 residues. The V gene lost 2 bases and the J gene lost 4 bases, with 16 bases spanning the gap. CDR3 bases: TGTGCCAGCAGCTTAAGAGGTAGCCTCTGGGCAGATACGCAGTATTTT. It yields the protein CASSLRGSLWADTQYF.